The TCR beta chain described here comes from a study of blood T cells in healthy people across ages. Concerning this clonotype itself: Its specificity is not known.

V gave up 0 bases and J gave up 1 base; unmatched junction bases: 5. Germline CDR1 is DFQATT and CDR2 is SNEGSKA (reference sequence). The CDR3 is made up of 16 amino acids. The second PCR ran about 6 to 11 cycles with a sample-barcoded 5' primer and J-beta primers. TCRdb re-called the 5' RACE reads with MiXCR, one entry per CDR3 protein. The sample lists 1.2 million to 1.5 million distinct CDR3 sequences, 59% seen once, with about 6.7% in the top ten. Overall study findings and caveats: Getting older went along with TCR beta diversity per million T cells dropping roughly linearly.

The receptor was isolated from a man younger than 35 in good health. Sequenced: blood. The chain couples TRBV20-1 to TRBJ2-2; the match to TRBD1 covers 7 bases. The CDR3 DNA sequence: TGCAGTGCTAGAGACTACAGACAGGGGAACACCGGGGAGCTGTTTTTT. This encodes CSARDYRQGNTGELFF.